Described below is a single T cell receptor beta chain sequence and its context. The data belong to a study of CD8 T cells in Susac syndrome. The multiple sclerosis controls, all treatment-naive patients, had relapsing-remitting disease that was stable or active. Negative isolation yielded CD8+ and CD4+ T cells; FACS enriched TEMRA cells. Looked up from germline, CDR1 is LNHDA and CDR2 is SQIVND (reference sequence). This CDR3 has 16 amino acids. The trim removed 4 bases at V and 6 bases at J, leaving 11 bases unmatched. After extraction with the RNeasy kit, roughly 0.45 to 1 ug of the RNA was reverse transcribed using random hexamers. Each CDR3 protein gets one entry after TCRdb re-called the immunoSEQ multiplex PCR reads with MiXCR. There are a few hundred thousand distinct CDR3 sequences in the sample; about 90% occur only once, and roughly 0.07% lies in the top ten.

The chain couples TRBV19 to TRBJ2-3, with 9 bases matching TRBD2. The sample was CD4+ T cells from PBMCs. The TCR sequence derives from a human donor with multiple sclerosis. The CDR3 is CASSTAPSGAWDTQYF. CDR3 nucleotides: TGTGCCAGTAGTACGGCCCCTAGCGGGGCTTGGGATACGCAGTATTTT.